Listed below are T cell receptor beta chains from one sample, sequenced in a study of T cells after yellow fever vaccination. TCRdb redid the calling of the 5' RACE reads with MiXCR, one entry per CDR3 protein. The sample lists hundreds of thousands of distinct CDR3 sequences; over 15% were seen once. The specimen was PBMCs, collected 15 days after the yellow fever booster vaccination. These receptors originate from a man aged 25-45 years who received the YFV17D yellow fever vaccine. CDR3s include the opening cysteine and the closing phenylalanine or tryptophan.

j_gene | v_gene | CDR3aa
TRBJ1-4 | TRBV20-1 | CSARDQVFGKLFF
TRBJ1-1 | TRBV7-2 | CASSLGVSGVAFF
TRBJ2-1 | TRBV7-8 | CASSLAGSGGEQFF
TRBJ2-7 | TRBV6-1 | CASSATSGPSYEQYF
TRBJ2-1 | TRBV5-1 | CASSLGAQGISYNEQFF
TRBJ2-3 | TRBV30 | CAWLRTLASTDTQYF
TRBJ2-2 | TRBV5-1 | CASSLSSSGSDTGELFF
TRBJ2-1 | TRBV29-1 | CSVEYGWASYNEQFF
TRBJ2-1 | TRBV20-1 | CSASNALGLFF
TRBJ2-2 | TRBV7-8 | CASRDLRRGRTGELFF
TRBJ2-1 | TRBV20-1 | CSARATFGGGYNEQFF
TRBJ2-3 | TRBV29-1 | CSVEGSPKGTDTQYF
TRBJ2-7 | TRBV6-5 | CASSSPAADRSSYEQYF
TRBJ2-1 | TRBV29-1 | CSVVPGQKNEQFF
TRBJ2-4 | TRBV12-3/TRBV12-4 | CASSLGTKAKNIQYF
TRBJ1-4 | TRBV7-9 | CASSPGQTIDEKLFF
TRBJ2-2 | TRBV11-3 | CASSTVPTGELFF
TRBJ1-5 | TRBV30 | CAWAISNQPQHF
TRBJ2-1 | TRBV12-3/TRBV12-4 | CASSLVLADNEQFF
TRBJ1-5 | TRBV7-9 | CASSLGGGVGLFEPQHF
TRBJ2-5 | TRBV25-1 | CASSPDPVSETQYF
TRBJ2-2 | TRBV30 | CAWRKRDANGELFF
TRBJ1-1 | TRBV19 | CASRRGWTEAFF
TRBJ2-1 | TRBV11-2 | CASSLRTSGSLQGNEQFF
TRBJ2-2 | TRBV3-1 | CASSPGTDTGELFF
TRBJ2-7 | TRBV20-1 | CSASYGTGTYEQYF
TRBJ2-1 | TRBV15 | CATSRDLASGDEFF
TRBJ2-5 | TRBV14 | CASSRSQGRQETQYF
TRBJ2-5 | TRBV18 | CASELITDQETQYF
TRBJ1-4 | TRBV25-1 | CASSELGPTNEKLFF